The present T cell receptor beta chain was sequenced within a study of shared clonotypes between healthy human individuals. Findings and caveats of the study: Blood was the only sampled material, and tissue repertoires likely differ. Naive subsets, compared against memory subsets, generally had larger estimated richness values. In a handful of donors, about 5% of naive CD4 clonotypes appeared in common.

In its sample, this clone was seen once. Antigen specificity is unknown. It was 150 to 200 ng DNA, 30,000 or so T cell genomes, that sorted-subset replicate PCRs used. Assay used: immunoSEQ multiplex PCR; TCRdb lists only in-frame clones, some missing. The table has about 2.4 million clones, around 90% seen once. Trimming cost V 4 bases and J 4 bases, with 7 bases left between them. CDR1 is MNHNS, CDR2 SASEGT, per germline. CDR3 size: 12 residues. This clonotype was obtained from a young man in good health. J is TRBJ1-2 and V is TRBV6-1; the D is unclear. Sequenced sample: naive CD4+ T cells sorted from blood. The subset was: CD45RA+ positively selected. This CDR3 is CASSGTSYGYTF. The CDR3 DNA sequence: TGTGCCAGCAGTGGGACCTCCTATGGCTACACCTTC.